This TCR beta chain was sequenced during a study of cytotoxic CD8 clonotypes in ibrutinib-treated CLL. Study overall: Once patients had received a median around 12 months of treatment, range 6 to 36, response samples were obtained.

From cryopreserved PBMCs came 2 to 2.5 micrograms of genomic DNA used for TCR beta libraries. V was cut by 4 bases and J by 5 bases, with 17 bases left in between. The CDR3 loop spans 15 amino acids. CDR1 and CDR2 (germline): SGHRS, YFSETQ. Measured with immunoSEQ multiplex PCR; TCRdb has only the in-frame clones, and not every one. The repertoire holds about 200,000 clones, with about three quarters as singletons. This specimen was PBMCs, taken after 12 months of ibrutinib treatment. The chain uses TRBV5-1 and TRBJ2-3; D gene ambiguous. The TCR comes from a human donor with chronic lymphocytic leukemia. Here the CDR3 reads CASSPYTKSGDTQYF. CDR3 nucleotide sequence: TGCGCCAGCAGCCCATACACTAAGTCTGGAGATACGCAGTATTTT.